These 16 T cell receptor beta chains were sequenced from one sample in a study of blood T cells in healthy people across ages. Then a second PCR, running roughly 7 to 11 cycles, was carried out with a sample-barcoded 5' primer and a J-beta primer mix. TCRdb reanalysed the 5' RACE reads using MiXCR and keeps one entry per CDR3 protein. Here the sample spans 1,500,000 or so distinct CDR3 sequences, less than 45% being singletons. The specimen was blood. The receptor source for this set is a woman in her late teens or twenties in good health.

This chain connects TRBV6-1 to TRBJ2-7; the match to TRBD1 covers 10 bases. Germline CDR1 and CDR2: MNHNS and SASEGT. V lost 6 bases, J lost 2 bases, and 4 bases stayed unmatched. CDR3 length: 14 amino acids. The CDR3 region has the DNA TGTGCCAGCAGCGACAGGGGGCCCCCCTACGAGCAGTACTTC. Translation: CASSDRGPPYEQYF.

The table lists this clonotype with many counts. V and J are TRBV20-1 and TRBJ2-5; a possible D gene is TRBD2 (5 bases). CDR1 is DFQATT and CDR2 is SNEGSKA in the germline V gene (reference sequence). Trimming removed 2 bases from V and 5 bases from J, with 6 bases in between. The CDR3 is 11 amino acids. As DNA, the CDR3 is TGCAGTGCTAGAAGAGGGGAGACCCAGTACTTC. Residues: CSARRGETQYF.

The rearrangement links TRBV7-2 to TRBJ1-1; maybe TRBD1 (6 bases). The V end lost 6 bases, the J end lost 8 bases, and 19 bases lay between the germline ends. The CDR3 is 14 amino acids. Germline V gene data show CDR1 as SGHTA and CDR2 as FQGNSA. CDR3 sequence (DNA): TGTGCCAGCAGTAACGGACAGATCAACCCCGAAGCTTTCTTT. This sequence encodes CASSNGQINPEAFF.

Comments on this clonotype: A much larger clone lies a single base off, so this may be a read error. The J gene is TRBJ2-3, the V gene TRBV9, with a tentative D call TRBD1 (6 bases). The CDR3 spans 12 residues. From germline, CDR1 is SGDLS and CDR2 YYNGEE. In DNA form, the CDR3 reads TGTGCCAGCAGCACAGGGAAGTATACGCAGGATTTT. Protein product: CASSTGKYTQDF.

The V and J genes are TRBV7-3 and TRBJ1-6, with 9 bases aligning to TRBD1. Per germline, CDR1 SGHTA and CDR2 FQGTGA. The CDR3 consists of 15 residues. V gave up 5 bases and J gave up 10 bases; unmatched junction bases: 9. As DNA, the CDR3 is TGTGCCAGCAGCAATGGACAGGGGAGCGGCTCACCCCTCCACTTT. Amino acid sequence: CASSNGQGSGSPLHF.

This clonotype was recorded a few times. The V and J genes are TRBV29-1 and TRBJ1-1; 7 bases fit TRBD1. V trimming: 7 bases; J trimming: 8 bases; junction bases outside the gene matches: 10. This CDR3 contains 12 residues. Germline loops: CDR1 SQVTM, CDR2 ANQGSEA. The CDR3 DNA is TGCAGCGCCTCGGACAGGCCCCCAGAAGCTTTCTTT. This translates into CSASDRPPEAFF.

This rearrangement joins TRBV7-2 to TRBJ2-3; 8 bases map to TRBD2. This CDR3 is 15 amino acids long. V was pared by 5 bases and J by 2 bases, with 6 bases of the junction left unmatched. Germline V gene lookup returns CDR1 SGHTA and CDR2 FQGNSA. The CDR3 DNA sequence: TGTGCCAGCAGCAATAGCGGGGTTAACACAGATACGCAGTATTTT. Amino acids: CASSNSGVNTDTQYF.

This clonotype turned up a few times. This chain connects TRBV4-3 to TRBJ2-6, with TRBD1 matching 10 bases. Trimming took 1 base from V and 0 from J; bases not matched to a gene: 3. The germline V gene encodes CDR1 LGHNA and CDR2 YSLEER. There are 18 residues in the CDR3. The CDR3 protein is CASSQGDRGASGANVLTF. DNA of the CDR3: TGCGCCAGCAGCCAAGGGGACAGGGGTGCCTCTGGGGCCAACGTCCTGACTTTC.

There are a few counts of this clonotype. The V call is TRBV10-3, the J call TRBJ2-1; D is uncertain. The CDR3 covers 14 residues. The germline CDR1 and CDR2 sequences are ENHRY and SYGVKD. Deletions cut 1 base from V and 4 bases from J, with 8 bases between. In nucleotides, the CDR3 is TGTGCCATCAGTGAGTTACTCGATTACAATGAGCAGTTCTTC. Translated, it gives CAISELLDYNEQFF.

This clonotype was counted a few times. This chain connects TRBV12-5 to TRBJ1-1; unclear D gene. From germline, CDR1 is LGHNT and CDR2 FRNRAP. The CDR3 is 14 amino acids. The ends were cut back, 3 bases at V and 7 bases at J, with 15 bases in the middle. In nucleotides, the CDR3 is TGTGCTAGTGGTTTAGGTGGCAGCGGTAGTGAAGCTTTCTTT. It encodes CASGLGGSGSEAFF.

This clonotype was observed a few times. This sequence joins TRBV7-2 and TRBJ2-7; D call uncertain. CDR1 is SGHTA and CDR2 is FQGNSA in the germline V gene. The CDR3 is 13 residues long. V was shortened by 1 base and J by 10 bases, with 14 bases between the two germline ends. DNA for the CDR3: TGTGCCAGCAGCTTAGGTCCCTCATACCCCCAGTACTTC. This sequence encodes CASSLGPSYPQYF.

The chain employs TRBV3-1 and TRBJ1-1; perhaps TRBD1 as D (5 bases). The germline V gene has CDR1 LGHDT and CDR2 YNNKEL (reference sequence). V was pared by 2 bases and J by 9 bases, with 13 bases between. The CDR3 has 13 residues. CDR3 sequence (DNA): TGTGCCAGCAGCCAAAGGGGTAGGGACCAAGCTTTCTTT. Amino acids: CASSQRGRDQAFF.

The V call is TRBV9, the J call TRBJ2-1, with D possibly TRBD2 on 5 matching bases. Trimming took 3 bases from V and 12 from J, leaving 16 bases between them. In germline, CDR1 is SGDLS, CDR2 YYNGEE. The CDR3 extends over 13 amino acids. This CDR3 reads CASSGVQGGGQFF. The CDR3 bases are TGTGCCAGCAGCGGAGTACAAGGTGGAGGGCAGTTCTTC.

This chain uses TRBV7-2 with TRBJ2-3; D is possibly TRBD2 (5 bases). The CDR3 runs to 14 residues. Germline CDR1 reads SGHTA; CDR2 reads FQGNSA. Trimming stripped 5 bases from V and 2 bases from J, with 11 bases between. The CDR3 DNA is TGTGCCAGCAGCCTTCTAGCTTTCACAGATACGCAGTATTTT. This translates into CASSLLAFTDTQYF.

DNA of the CDR3: TGTGCCAGCAGCTGGGGGGCAGGGGAGGGACAGCCCCAGCATTTT. Protein sequence: CASSWGAGEGQPQHF. J is TRBJ1-5 and V is TRBV5-5, with D perhaps matching TRBD1 (6 bases). Germline CDR1 SGHKS, CDR2 YYEKEE (reference sequence). This CDR3 is 15 amino acids long. Trimming took off 3 bases at V and 7 bases at J, with 17 bases between the two ends.

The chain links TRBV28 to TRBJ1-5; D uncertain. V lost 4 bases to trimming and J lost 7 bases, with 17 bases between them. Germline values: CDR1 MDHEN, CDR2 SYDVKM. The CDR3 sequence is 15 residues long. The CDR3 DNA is TGTGCCAGCAGTTCACAGAGCCGCTTACGACAGCCCCAGCATTTT. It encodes CASSSQSRLRQPQHF. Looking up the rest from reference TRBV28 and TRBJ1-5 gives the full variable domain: DVKVTQSSRYLVKRTGEKVFLECVQDMDHENMFWYRQDPGLGLRLIYFSYDVKMKEKGDIPEGYSVSREKKERFSLILESASTNQTSMYLCASSSQSRLRQPQHFGDGTRLSIL.